The 6 T cell receptor beta chains reported below all come from one sample, sequenced in a study of T cell repertoires in cytomegalovirus infection. TCRdb recomputed calls from the reads with MiXCR, one row per CDR3 protein. In the table there are around 130,000 distinct CDR3 sequences, 8% to 9% of which are singletons. The sample comprised PBMCs. The receptors here all came from a human donor in good health (CMV status not recorded). Some clones in this sample may be carry-over from other donors' samples.

This clonotype occurred many times. The rearrangement links TRBV19 to TRBJ1-5; D unclear. Trimming left V 2 bases short and J 7 bases short, with 12 bases between. The length of the CDR3 is 14 residues. The germline gives CDR1 LNHDA, CDR2 SQIVND (reference sequence). The CDR3, as DNA: TGTGCCAGTAGTATAAGGGCCGGCGTGCAGCCCCAGCATTTT. It is translated as CASSIRAGVQPQHF. Together with reference TRBV19 and TRBJ1-5, the CDR3 gives the full variable domain: DGGITQSPKYLFRKEGQNVTLSCEQNLNHDAMYWYRQDPGQGLRLIYYSQIVNDFQKGDIAEGYSVSREKKESFPLTVTSAQKNPTAFYLCASSIRAGVQPQHFGDGTRLSIL.

This clonotype was picked up many times. The chain is built from TRBV12-5 and TRBJ2-5; TRBD2 matches at 7 bases. Germline V lookup: CDR1 LGHNT, CDR2 FRNRAP. The CDR3 totals 13 residues. Trimming cost V 4 bases and J 4 bases; bases outside gene matches: 3. CDR3 protein: CASGSGGIETQYF. CDR3 nucleotides: TGTGCTAGTGGTTCCGGGGGGATAGAGACCCAGTACTTC.

This clonotype was seen many times. The J gene is TRBJ2-1, the V gene TRBV18, with D perhaps TRBD2 (5 bases). The CDR3 totals 11 residues. Germline V CDR1 and CDR2: KGHSH, LQKENI. The V end lost 5 bases, the J end lost 14 bases, and 13 bases lay between the germline ends. CDR3 loop: CASSFSNGKFF. The CDR3 region has the DNA TGTGCCAGCTCATTCTCCAACGGGAAGTTCTTC.

This chain connects TRBV25-1 to TRBJ1-4, with D perhaps matching TRBD1 (5 bases). CDR1 is MGHDK, CDR2 SYGVNS, per germline. The CDR3 runs to 14 residues. Deletions cut 0 bases from V and 8 bases from J, with 10 bases between. CDR3: CASSEYRVGEKLFF. In nucleotides, the CDR3 is TGTGCCAGCAGTGAATACAGGGTCGGGGAAAAACTGTTTTTT.

This clonotype was detected only once. The V call is TRBV28, the J call TRBJ2-1; 9 positions agree with TRBD2. CDR1 is MDHEN and CDR2 is SYDVKM in the germline V gene. The junction had 4 bases not matched to a gene; V was cut back by 8 bases and J by 5 bases. The CDR3 runs 13 residues. This CDR3 reads CASGSGGDNEQFF. For the CDR3, the DNA is TGTGCCAGCGGTAGCGGGGGAGACAATGAGCAGTTCTTC. Complete variable domain (other parts from reference TRBV28 and TRBJ2-1): DVKVTQSSRYLVKRTGEKVFLECVQDMDHENMFWYRQDPGLGLRLIYFSYDVKMKEKGDIPEGYSVSREKKERFSLILESASTNQTSMYLCASGSGGDNEQFFGPGTRLTVL.

The table lists this clonotype with many counts. This chain joins TRBV20-1 and TRBJ2-1; the match to TRBD2 covers 8 bases. Looked up from germline, CDR1 is DFQATT and CDR2 is SNEGSKA (reference sequence). This CDR3 has 14 residues. After removal of 7 bases from V and 4 bases from J, the junction contained 9 bases not matched to a gene. The CDR3 nucleotides are TGCAGTGTTCGCGGGGGGCCCTCTTACAATGAGCAGTTCTTC. Translated, it gives CSVRGGPSYNEQFF.